The T cell receptor beta chain described here comes from a study of T cells in localized non-small cell lung cancer. Findings and caveats of the study: Compared with tumor, uninvolved adjacent lung displayed greater T cell clonality, ranking highest overall. Since sequencing was restricted to only one region of the tumor, intratumor heterogeneity remains a possibility.

Per germline, CDR1 MDHEN and CDR2 SYDVKM. The length of the CDR3 is 14 residues. Trimming cost V 6 bases and J 5 bases; bases outside gene matches: 5. To note about this clone: Its target is unknown.

TCRdb keeps only in-frame clones here, not all; method: immunoSEQ multiplex PCR. The sample includes 100,000 to 150,000 clones, 89% of them seen just once. V usage is TRBV28 and J usage is TRBJ1-2, with TRBD1 matching over 11 bases. The sample was peripheral blood, taken before any cancer treatment. The clonotype originates from a female donor of 60 years or more with stage I lung adenocarcinoma. CDR3 coding DNA: TGTGCCAGCAGACCGGGGACAGGGGGATATGGCTACACCTTC. This encodes CASRPGTGGYGYTF.